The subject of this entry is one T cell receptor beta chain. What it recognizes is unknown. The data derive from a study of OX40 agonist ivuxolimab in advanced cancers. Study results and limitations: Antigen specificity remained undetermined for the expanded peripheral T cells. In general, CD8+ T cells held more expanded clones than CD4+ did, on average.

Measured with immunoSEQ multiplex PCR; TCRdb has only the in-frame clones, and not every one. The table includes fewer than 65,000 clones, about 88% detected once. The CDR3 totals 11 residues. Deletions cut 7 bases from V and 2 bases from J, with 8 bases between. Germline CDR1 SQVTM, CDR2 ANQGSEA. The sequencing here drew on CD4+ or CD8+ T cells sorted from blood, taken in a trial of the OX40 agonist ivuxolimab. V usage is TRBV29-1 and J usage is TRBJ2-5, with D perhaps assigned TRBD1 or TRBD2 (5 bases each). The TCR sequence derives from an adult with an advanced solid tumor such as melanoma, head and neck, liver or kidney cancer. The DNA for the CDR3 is TGCAGCGGGGGGTTACAAGAGACCCAGTACTTC. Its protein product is CSGGLQETQYF. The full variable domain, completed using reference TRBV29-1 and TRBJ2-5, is SAVISQKPSRDICQRGTSLTIQCQVDSQVTMMFWYRQQPGQSLTLIATANQGSEATYESGFVIDKFPISRPNLTFSTLTVSNMSPEDSSIYLCSGGLQETQYFGPGTRLLVL.